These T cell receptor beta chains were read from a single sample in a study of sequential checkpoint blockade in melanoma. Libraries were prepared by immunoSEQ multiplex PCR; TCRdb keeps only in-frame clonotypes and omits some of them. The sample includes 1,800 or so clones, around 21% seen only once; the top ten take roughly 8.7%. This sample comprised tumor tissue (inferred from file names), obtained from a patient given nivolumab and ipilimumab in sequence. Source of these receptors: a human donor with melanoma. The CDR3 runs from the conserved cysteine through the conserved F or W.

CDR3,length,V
CASSPDNTEAFF,12,TRBV18
CASSGQGSVFGQYF,14,TRBV6-8
CASSGRTGGQETQYF,15,TRBV19
CASRDFDSIAYNEQFF,16,TRBV11-3
CASSSPLAGVSYEQYF,16,TRBV6-8
CASSPVAANTEAFF,14,TRBV11-3
CASTKAGGSYEQYF,14,TRBV28
CATSRDSGSGANVLTF,16,TRBV15
CAIGGDNPGQHGYTF,15,TRBV6-8
CASSPTGATGSTGELFF,17,TRBV28
CASSIGSGGYEQFF,14,TRBV6-8
CSASAGPSQPQHF,13,TRBV29-1
CASSIPTGLNSPLHF,15,TRBV11-3
CASRPTTGGIANTIYF,16,TRBV19
CASSIWTGLTDTQYF,15,TRBV19
CASKDSQTNYGYTF,14,TRBV11-3
CAIRRGRTGANVLTF,15,TRBV6-8
CASSFRVPNTGELFF,15,TRBV11-3
CAISRTVGSYNEQFF,15,TRBV6-8
CASSQNRGFFNEQFF,15,TRBV14
CASSWKRGGDDTEAFF,16,TRBV6-8
CASSGDGVEAFF,12,TRBV9
CASSVTGNTEAFF,13,TRBV9
CASSFDPGLAGVYTGELFF,19,TRBV11-3
CASSIGGVGSYEQYF,15,TRBV11-3
CASSLAGPIYEQYF,14,TRBV5-1
CASSVNRGPYEQYF,14,TRBV11-3
CASSLGGGVGGKLFF,15,TRBV11-3
CASSLLGGDTEAFF,14,TRBV11-3
CASSPQGAANTEAFF,15,TRBV5-1
CAGSTPGDNSPLHF,14,TRBV6-8
CASSLDGGPNSEQFF,15,TRBV5-1